This T cell receptor beta chain is drawn from a study of T cells in Graves' hyperthyroidism and ophthalmopathy (dated by TCRdb to about 2019). About the study as a whole: Peripheral blood samples were taken at initial diagnosis, before any treatment was given. TCR V-J signatures able to tell the groups apart were searched for in a discovery cohort of 100 patients, of whom fewer than 45 had Graves' ophthalmopathy and some 60 had stable Graves' hyperthyroidism. An independent validation cohort of around 19 hyperthyroidism patients and 15 or so patients who later progressed to ophthalmopathy tested prospective prediction of ophthalmopathy. The 95 to 100 discovery patients were randomly split 7:3 into training and test sets. Thyroid tissue and blood T-cell repertoires from six Graves' hyperthyroidism patients were also compared in the study. After blood sampling, hyperthyroidism patients were treated with methimazole at a starting dose of 30 mg daily, and ophthalmopathy patients were treated with high-dose intravenous methylprednisolone. According to the paper, TCR Vbeta CDR3 sequencing was carried out on approximately 140 peripheral blood samples, which came from fewer than 50 ophthalmopathy, fewer than 80 hyperthyroidism and 17 progressor patients. Here is what the overall study found, with its caveats: Most expanded thyroid clonotypes (frequency above 0.001) were also detected in blood, a finding suggesting that blood repertoires may reflect thyroid immune responses. No statistical method was used to fix the sample size in advance, and group allocation was not hidden from the investigators. During validation, the model predicted progression to ophthalmopathy a median of approximately 7 months ahead of onset, with more than 55% sensitivity and roughly 72% specificity. A model built on a 13 V-J signature distinguished ophthalmopathy from stable hyperthyroidism, reaching 87.88% sensitivity and 81.08% specificity in cross-validation and 80%/75% in testing.

Hyperthyroidism patients were newly diagnosed, had a disease duration of under 2 months, and were aged 18 to 65 years. The study excluded patients with uncontrolled infections, other autoimmune diseases, pregnancy or lactation. Diagnoses were established on the basis of clinical symptoms, serum thyroxine and TRAb, thyroid ultrasound, and orbital computed tomography. Blood from progressor patients was collected at the time of first diagnosis with hyperthyroidism, before any ophthalmopathy symptoms had appeared. Ficoll-Paque density gradient centrifugation was used to isolate PBMCs from 8.5 to 10 ml of fresh peripheral blood. Patients classed as progressors first received a Graves' hyperthyroidism diagnosis and then went on to develop ophthalmopathy during follow-up. Total RNA was extracted using Trizol reagent, and RNA quality was assessed on an Agilent 2100 Bioanalyzer. This clonotype was detected a few times. What this receptor recognizes is not known. Per-nucleotide qualities are absent, and no much larger clonotype sits a single base away.

V is cut back by 8 bases and J by 6 bases, with 12 bases in the junction unmatched. CDR1 and CDR2 are read off the germline V gene as MDHEN and SYDVKM. Its CDR3 holds 14 amino acids, cysteine through phenylalanine. The kept DNA is CDR3 alone, 42 bases in frame from the first base. TCR beta CDR3 regions were amplified from RNA transcripts. For the first round of RT-PCR on the TCR CDR3, the HTBI primer set was used together with the Qiagen OneStep RT-PCR kit. The libraries were constructed in a second round of multiplex PCR and then size-selected and purified. The libraries were sequenced on an Illumina HiSeq2000 using paired-end 100 bp reads. The original pipeline was this. SOAPnuke was used to process the raw data, throwing out any read that contained adapters or uncalled bases, had a mean Phred below 15, or lacked an exact constant-primer or identifier match. COPE v1.2.5 was used to merge high-quality paired reads, and clonotypes were defined as unique nucleotide sequences. MiTCR v1.1 was used to align the clonotypes against IMGT TRBV, TRBD and TRBJ reference segments. Analysis was restricted to V-J combinations with a frequency above 0.0001, which covered roughly 99% of repertoires. A TCS score was defined as the ratio of F50 (clonal expansion) to E x V (chaos), with BLOSUM62-based TCRdist applied between CDR3 peptides within each V-J. Welch's t-statistics and random forest reduced roughly 500 V-J features to 10 to 15, which were used in a naive Bayes classifier (R e1071). Through fastp at Q25 and MiXCR, TCRdb rebuilt clones from the public reads, retaining in-frame beta chains. Each entry merges the rows of one CDR3 protein and shows their most common DNA and genes. For this entry, the V and J calls and clone size follow TCRdb and not the study's own pipeline. Present in this sample are around 300,000 distinct CDR3 sequences, less than 30% of which were seen just once. The ten largest clones represent about a quarter of the sample.

Material for sequencing was blood. The TCR sequence derives from a middle-aged man with Graves' hyperthyroidism that later progressed to Graves' ophthalmopathy. Recombination joined TRBV28 with TRBJ2-7, with 8 middle bases fitting TRBD1. DNA sequence: TGTGCCAGCGGGGAGACAGGGGACGAAGGCGAGCAGTACTTC. The resulting protein is CASGETGDEGEQYF.